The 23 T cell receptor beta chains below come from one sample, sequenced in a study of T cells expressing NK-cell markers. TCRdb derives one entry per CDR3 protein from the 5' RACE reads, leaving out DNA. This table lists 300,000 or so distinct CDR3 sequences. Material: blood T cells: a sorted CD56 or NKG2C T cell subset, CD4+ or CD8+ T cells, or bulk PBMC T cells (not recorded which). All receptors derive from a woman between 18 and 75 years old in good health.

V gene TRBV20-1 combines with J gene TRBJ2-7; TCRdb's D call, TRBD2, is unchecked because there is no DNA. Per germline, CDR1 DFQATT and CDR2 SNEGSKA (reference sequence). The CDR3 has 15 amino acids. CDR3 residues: CSARGTSGSFYEQYF.

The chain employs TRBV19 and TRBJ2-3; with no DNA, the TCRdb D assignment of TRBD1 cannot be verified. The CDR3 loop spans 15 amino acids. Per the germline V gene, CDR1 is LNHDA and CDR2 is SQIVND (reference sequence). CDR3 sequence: CASSIGRTDTDTQYF.

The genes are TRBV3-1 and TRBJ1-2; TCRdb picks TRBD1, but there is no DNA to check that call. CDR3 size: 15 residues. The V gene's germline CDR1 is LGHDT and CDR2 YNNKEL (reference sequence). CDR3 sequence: CASSQATTGTYGYTF.

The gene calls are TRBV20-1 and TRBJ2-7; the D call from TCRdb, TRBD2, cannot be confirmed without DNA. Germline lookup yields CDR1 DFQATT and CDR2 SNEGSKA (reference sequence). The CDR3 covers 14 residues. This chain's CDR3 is CSARLAGGPREQYF.

The CDR3 protein is CSATPGTGVKNEQFF. The chain recombines TRBV29-1 with TRBJ2-1; TCRdb selects TRBD1, and the lack of DNA leaves this call unchecked. The CDR3 spans 15 residues. Germline V CDR1 and CDR2: SQVTM, ANQGSEA.

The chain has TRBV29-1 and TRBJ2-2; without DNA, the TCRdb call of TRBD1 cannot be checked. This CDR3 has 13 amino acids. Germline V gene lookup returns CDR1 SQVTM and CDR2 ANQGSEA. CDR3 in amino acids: CSVVMGSGGELFF.

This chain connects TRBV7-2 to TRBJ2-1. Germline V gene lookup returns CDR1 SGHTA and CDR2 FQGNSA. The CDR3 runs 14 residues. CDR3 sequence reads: CASSFPSSYNEQFF.

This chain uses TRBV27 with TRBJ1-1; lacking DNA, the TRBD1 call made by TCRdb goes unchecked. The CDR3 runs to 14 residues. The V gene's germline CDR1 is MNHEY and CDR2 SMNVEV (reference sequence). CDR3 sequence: CASSFRGGNTEAFF.

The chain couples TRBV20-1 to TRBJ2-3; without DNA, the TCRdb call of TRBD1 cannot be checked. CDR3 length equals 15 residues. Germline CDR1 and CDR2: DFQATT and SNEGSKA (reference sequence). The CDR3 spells CSAAAQGSSTDTQYF.

This CDR3 is CASSQSGMSSSYNEQFF. V is TRBV7-3 and J is TRBJ2-1; TCRdb outputs TRBD2, but without DNA this stays unchecked. The CDR3 contains 17 residues. Germline V lookup: CDR1 SGHTA, CDR2 FQGTGA.

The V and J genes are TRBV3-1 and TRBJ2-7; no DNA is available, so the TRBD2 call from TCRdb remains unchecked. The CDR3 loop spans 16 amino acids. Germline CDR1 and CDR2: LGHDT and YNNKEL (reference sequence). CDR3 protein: CASSQDDSSGTYEQYF.

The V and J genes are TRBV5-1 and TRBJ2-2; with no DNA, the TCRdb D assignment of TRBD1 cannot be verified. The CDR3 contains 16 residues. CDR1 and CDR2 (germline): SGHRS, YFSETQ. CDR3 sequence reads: CASSTFDRGRSGELFF.

CDR3 sequence: CSAQPRDRFITDTQYF. The gene calls are TRBV20-1 and TRBJ2-3; the D call from TCRdb, TRBD1, cannot be confirmed without DNA. CDR3 length equals 16 residues. CDR1 DFQATT and CDR2 SNEGSKA come from the germline V gene (reference sequence).

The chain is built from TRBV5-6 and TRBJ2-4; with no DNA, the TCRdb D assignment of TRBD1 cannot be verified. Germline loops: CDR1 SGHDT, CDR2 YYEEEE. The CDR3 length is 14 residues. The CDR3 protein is CASSFREAKNIQYF.

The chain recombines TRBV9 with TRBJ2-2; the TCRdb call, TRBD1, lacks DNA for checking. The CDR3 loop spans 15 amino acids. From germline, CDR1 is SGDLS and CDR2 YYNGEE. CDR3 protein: CASSVEGQGTGELFF. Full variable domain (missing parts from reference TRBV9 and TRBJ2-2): DSGVTQTPKHLITATGQRVTLRCSPRSGDLSVYWYQQSLDQGLQFLIQYYNGEERAKGNILERFSAQQFPDLHSELNLSSLELGDSALYFCASSVEGQGTGELFFGEGSRLTVL.

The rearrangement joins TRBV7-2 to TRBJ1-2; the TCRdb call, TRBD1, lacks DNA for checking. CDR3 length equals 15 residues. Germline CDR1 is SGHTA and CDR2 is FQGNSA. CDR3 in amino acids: CASSLDFVGGADYTF.

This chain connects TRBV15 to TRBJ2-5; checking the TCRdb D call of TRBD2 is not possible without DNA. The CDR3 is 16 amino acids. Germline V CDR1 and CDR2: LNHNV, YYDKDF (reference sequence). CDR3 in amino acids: CATSRVVGLPQETQYF.

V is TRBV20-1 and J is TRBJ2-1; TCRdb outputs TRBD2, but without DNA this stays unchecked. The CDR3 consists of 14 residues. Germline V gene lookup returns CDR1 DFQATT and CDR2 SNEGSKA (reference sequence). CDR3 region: CSARDGGRGDEQFF.

The CDR3 protein is CASSLGTTSSTDTQYF. This sequence joins TRBV5-1 and TRBJ2-3; the D call from TCRdb, TRBD2, cannot be confirmed without DNA. The CDR3 contains 16 residues. CDR1 is SGHRS and CDR2 is YFSETQ in the germline V gene.

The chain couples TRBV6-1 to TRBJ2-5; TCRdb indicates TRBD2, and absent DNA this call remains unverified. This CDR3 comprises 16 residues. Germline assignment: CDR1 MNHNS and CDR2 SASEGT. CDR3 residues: CASRPTGTRTRETQYF.

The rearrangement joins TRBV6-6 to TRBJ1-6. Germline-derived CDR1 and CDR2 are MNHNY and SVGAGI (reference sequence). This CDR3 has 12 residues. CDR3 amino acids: CAGRSEGSPLHF.

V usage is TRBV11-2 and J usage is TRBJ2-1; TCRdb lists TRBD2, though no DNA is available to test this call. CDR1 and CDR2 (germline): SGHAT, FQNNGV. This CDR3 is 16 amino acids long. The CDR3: CASSSQLAGGRNEQFF.

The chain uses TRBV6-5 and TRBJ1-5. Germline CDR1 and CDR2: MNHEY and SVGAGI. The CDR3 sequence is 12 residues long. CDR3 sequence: CASRGRNQPQHF.